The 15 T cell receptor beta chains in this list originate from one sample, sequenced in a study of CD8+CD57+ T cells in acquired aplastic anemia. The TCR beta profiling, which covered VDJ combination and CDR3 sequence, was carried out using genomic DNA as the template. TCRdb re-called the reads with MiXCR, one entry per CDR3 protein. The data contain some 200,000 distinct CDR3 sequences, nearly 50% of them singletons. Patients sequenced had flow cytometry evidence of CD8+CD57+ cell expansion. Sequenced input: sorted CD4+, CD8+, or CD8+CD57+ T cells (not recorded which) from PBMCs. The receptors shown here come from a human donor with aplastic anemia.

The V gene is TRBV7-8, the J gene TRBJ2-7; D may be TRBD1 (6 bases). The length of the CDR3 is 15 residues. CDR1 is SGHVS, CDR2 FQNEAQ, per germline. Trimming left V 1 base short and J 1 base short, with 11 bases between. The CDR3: CASSLDRTESYEQYF. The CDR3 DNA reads TGTGCCAGCAGCTTAGATCGGACAGAGTCCTACGAGCAGTACTTC.

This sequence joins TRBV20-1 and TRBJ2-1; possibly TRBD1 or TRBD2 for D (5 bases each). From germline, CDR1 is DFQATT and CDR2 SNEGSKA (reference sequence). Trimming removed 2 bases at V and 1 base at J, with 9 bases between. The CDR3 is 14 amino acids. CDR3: CSARRGSSYNEQFF. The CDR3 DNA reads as TGCAGTGCTAGACGGGGCAGTTCCTACAATGAGCAGTTCTTC.

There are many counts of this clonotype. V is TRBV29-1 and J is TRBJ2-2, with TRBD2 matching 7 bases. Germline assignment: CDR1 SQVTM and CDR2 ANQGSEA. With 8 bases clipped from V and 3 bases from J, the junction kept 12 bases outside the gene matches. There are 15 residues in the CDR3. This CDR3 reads CSTTGTGGDTGELFF. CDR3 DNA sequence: TGCAGCACTACGGGGACGGGGGGTGACACCGGGGAGCTGTTTTTT.

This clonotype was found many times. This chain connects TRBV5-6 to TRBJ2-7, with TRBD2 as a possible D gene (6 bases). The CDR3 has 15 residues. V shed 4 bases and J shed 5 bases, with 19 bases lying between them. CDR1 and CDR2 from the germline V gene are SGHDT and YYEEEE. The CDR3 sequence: CASSAPGGNRDEQYF. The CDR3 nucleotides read TGTGCCAGCAGCGCCCCTGGGGGGAACCGGGACGAGCAGTACTTC.

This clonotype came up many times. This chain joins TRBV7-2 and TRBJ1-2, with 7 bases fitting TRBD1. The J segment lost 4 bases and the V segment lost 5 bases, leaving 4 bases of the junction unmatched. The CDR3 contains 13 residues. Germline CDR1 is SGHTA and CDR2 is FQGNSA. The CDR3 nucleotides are TGTGCCAGCAGCCGGACAGGTCTCTATGGCTACACCTTC. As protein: CASSRTGLYGYTF.

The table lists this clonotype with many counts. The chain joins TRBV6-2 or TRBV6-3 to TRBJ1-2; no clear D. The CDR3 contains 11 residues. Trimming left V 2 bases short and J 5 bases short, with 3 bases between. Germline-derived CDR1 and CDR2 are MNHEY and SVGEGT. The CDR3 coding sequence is TGTGCCAGCAGTTACAATTATGGCTACACCTTC. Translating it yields CASSYNYGYTF.

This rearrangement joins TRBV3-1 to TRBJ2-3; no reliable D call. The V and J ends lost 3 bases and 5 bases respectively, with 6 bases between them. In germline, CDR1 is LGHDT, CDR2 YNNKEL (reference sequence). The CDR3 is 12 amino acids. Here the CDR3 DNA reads TGTGCCAGCAGCCACCGCGGAGATACGCAGTATTTT. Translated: CASSHRGDTQYF.

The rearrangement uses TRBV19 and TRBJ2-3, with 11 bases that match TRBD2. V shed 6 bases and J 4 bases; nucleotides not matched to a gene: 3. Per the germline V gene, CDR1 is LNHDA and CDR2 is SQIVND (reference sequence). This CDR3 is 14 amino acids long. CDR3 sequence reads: CASRLAGAADTQYF. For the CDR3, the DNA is TGTGCCAGTAGACTAGCGGGAGCGGCAGATACGCAGTATTTT. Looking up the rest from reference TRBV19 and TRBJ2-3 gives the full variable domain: DGGITQSPKYLFRKEGQNVTLSCEQNLNHDAMYWYRQDPGQGLRLIYYSQIVNDFQKGDIAEGYSVSREKKESFPLTVTSAQKNPTAFYLCASRLAGAADTQYFGPGTRLTVL.

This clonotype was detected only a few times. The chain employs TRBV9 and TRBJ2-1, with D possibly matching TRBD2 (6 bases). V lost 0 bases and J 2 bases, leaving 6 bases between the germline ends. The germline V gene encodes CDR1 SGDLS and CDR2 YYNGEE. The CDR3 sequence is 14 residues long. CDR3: CASSVGLAYNEQFF. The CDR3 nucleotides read TGTGCCAGCAGCGTAGGACTAGCCTACAATGAGCAGTTCTTC.

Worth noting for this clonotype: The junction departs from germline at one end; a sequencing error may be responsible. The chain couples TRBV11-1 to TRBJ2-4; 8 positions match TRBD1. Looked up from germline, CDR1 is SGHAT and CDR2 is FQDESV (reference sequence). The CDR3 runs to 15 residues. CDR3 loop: CASSSRTGISPNLHF. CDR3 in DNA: TGTGCCAGCAGCTCCCGGACAGGGATCAGCCCAAATTTACACTTC.

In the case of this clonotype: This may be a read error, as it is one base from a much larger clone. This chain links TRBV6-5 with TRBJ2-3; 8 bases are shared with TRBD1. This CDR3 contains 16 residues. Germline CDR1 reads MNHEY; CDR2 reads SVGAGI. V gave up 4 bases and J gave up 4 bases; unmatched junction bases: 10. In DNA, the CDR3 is TGTGCCAGCAGTTCACAACAGGGGGTGAGTTCAGATACGCAGTATTTT. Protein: CASSSQQGVSSDTQYF.

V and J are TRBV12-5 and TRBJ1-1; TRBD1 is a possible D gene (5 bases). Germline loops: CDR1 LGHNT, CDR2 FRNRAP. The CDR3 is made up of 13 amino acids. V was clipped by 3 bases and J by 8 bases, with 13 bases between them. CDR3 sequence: CASGLAGREEAFF. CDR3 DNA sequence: TGTGCTAGTGGTTTAGCGGGGCGGGAGGAAGCTTTCTTT.

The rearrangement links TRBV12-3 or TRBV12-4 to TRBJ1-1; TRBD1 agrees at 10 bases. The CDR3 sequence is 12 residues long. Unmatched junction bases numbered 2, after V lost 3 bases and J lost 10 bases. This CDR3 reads CASSFRTGGAFF. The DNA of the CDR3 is TGTGCCAGCAGTTTTAGGACAGGGGGAGCTTTCTTT.

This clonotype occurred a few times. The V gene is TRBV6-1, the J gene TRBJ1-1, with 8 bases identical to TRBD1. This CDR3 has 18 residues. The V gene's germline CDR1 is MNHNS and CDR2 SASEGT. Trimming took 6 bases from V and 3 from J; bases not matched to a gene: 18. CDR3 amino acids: CASRPHAAGGGEDTEAFF. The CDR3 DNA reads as TGTGCCAGCAGACCCCACGCAGCAGGGGGCGGAGAGGACACTGAAGCTTTCTTT.

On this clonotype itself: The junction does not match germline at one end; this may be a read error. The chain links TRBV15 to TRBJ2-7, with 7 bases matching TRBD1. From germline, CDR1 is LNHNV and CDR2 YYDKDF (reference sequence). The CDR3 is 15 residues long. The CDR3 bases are TGTGTCACCACCGGATTTGGAGACTCTACAGGGGAGCAGTGCTTC. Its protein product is CVTTGFGDSTGEQCF.